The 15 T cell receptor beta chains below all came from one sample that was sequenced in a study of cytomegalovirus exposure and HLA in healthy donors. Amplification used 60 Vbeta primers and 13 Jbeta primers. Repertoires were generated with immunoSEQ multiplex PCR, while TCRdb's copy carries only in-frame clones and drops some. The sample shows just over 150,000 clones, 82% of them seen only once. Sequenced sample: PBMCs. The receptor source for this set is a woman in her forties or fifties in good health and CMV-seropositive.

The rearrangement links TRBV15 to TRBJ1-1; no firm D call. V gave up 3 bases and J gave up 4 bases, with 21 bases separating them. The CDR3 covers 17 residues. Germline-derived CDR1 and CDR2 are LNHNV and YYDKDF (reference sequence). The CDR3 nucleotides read TGTGCCACCAGCAGGGCGGTTAGAACGGGGTTTAGCACTGAAGCTTTCTTT. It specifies CATSRAVRTGFSTEAFF.

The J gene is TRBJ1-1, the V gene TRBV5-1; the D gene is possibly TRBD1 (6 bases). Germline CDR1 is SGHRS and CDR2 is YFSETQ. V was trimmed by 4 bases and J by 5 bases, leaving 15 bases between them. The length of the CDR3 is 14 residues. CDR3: CASSTGTTGTEAFF. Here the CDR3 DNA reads TGCGCCAGCAGCACCGGGACAACGGGTACTGAAGCTTTCTTT. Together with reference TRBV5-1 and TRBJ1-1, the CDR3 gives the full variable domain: KAGVTQTPRYLIKTRGQQVTLSCSPISGHRSVSWYQQTPGQGLQFLFEYFSETQRNKGNFPGRFSGRQFSNSRSEMNVSTLELGDSALYLCASSTGTTGTEAFFGQGTRLTVV.

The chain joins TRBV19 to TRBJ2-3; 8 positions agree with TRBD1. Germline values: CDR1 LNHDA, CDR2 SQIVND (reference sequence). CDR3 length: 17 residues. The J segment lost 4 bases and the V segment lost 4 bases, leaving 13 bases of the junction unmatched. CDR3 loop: CASSSRTGRLVPDTQYF. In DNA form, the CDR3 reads TGTGCCAGTAGTAGCCGGACAGGGCGGCTTGTTCCAGATACGCAGTATTTT.

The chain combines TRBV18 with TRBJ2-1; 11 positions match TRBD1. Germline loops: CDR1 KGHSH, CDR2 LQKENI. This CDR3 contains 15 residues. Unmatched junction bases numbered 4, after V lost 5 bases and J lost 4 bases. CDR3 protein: CASSTGQGVYNEQFF. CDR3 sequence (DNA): TGTGCCAGCTCAACGGGACAGGGGGTGTACAATGAGCAGTTCTTC.

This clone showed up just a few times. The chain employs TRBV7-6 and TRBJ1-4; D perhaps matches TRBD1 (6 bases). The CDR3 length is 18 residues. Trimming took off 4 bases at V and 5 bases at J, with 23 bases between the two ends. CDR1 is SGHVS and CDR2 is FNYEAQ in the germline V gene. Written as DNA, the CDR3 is TGTGCCAGCAGCTCCCCGGGCGGGCCCGCGGGGGCGAATGAAAAACTGTTTTTT. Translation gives CASSSPGGPAGANEKLFF.

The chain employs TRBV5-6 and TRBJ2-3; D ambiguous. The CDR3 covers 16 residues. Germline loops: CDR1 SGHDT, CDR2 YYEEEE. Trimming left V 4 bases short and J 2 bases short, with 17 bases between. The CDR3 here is CASSPTSDSFTDTQYF. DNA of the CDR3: TGTGCCAGCAGCCCAACATCCGACTCCTTCACAGATACGCAGTATTTT.

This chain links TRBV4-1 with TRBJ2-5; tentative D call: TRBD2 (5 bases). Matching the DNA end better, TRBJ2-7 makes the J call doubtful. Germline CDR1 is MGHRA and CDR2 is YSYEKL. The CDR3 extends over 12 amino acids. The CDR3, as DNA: TGCGCCAGCAGCCAAGACGGGGTCGAGCAGTACTTC. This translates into CASSQDGVEQYF.

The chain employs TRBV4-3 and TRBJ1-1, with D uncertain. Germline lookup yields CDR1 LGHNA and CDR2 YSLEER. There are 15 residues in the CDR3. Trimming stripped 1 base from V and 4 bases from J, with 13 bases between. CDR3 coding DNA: TGCGCCAGCAGCCAAGGACAAGGCAGCGGCACTGAAGCTTTCTTT. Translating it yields CASSQGQGSGTEAFF.

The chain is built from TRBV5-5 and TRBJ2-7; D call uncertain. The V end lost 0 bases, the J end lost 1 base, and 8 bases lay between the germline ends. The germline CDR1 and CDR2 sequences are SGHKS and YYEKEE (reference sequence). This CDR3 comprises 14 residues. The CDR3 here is CASSLAPDSYEQYF. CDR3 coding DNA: TGTGCCAGCAGCTTGGCCCCAGATTCCTACGAGCAGTACTTC.

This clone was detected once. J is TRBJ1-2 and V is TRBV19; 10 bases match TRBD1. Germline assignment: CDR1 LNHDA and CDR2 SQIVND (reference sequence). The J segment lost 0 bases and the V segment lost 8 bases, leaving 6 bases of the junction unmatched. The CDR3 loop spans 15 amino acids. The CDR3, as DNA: TGTGCCAGTTGGGACAGGGGAAGCGCTAACTATGGCTACACCTTC. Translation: CASWDRGSANYGYTF.

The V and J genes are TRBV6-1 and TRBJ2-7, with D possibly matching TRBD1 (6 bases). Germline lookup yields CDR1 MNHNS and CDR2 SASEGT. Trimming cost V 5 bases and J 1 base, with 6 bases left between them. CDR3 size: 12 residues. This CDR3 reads CASSTGSYEQYF. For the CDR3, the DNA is TGTGCCAGCAGTACAGGGTCCTACGAGCAGTACTTC.

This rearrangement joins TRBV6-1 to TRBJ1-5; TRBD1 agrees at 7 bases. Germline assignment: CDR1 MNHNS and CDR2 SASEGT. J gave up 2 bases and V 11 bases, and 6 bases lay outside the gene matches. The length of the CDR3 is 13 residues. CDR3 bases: TGTGCCGGCCAAGGACAGGGCAATCAGCCCCAGCATTTT. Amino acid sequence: CAGQGQGNQPQHF.

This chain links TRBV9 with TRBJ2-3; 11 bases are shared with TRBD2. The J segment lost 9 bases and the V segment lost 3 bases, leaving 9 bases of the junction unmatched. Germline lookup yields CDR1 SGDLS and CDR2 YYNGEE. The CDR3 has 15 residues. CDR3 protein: CASSGLAGQGGTQYF. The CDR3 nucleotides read TGTGCCAGCAGCGGACTAGCGGGGCAGGGGGGCACGCAGTATTTT.

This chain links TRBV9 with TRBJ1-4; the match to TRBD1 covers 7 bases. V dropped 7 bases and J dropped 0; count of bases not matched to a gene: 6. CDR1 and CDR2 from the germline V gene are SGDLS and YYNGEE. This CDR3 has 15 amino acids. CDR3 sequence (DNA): TGTGCCAGCGGGGGCAGGGGGACAACTAATGAAAAACTGTTTTTT. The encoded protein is CASGGRGTTNEKLFF.

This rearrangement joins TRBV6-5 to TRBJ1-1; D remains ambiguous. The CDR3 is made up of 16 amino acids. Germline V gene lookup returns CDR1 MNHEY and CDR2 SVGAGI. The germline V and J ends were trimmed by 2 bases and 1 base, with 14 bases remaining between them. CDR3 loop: CASSYPGIDGNTEAFF. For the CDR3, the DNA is TGTGCCAGCAGTTACCCCGGGATCGACGGGAACACTGAAGCTTTCTTT.